Each of the 15 T cell receptor beta chains below was sequenced from the same sample in a study of blood T cell repertoires in COVID-19. Clones were read by immunoSEQ multiplex PCR, and TCRdb kept only the in-frame ones, dropping some. The sample carries around 250,000 clones, around 83% recorded once. Input material: PBMCs or T cells enriched from blood (not recorded which). The receptors here all came from a middle-aged man who had been exposed to COVID-19.

The rearrangement links TRBV11-3 to TRBJ1-4; the D is unclear. Germline loops: CDR1 SGHNT, CDR2 YENEEA. Trimming pared 6 bases from V and 4 bases from J, leaving 12 bases between. The CDR3 contains 14 residues. CDR3 in DNA: TGTGCCAGCAGGAGTGGCGGCAGTAATGAAAAACTGTTTTTT. Translated: CASRSGGSNEKLFF.

This clone was picked up a small number of times. The chain uses TRBV7-9 and TRBJ1-3; no clear D gene. This CDR3 is built from 16 residues. The germline CDR1 and CDR2 sequences are SEHNR and FQNEAQ (reference sequence). V dropped 6 bases and J dropped 0 bases, with 15 bases sitting between them. The CDR3 nucleotides read TGTGCCAGCAGGCAACGGGCGGGGAGCTCTGGAAACACCATATATTTT. Translation: CASRQRAGSSGNTIYF.

The gene calls are TRBV9 and TRBJ2-7, with 7 bases lining up with TRBD1. Germline V lookup: CDR1 SGDLS, CDR2 YYNGEE. V dropped 4 bases and J dropped 1; count of bases not matched to a gene: 11. The CDR3 length is 16 residues. CDR3 bases: TGTGCCAGCAGCCCAGCATCGGACAGGTTTTCCTACGAGCAGTACTTC. Its protein product is CASSPASDRFSYEQYF.

This clone was found once. V usage is TRBV9 and J usage is TRBJ2-1; TRBD2 aligns across 7 bases. CDR3 length: 18 residues. The germline gives CDR1 SGDLS, CDR2 YYNGEE. V lost 0 bases and J lost 2; bases outside the gene matches: 11. The CDR3: CASSVALVGRHTYNEQFF. The CDR3 region has the DNA TGTGCCAGCAGCGTAGCATTGGTCGGGAGGCACACCTACAATGAGCAGTTCTTC. Full variable domain (remainder filled in from reference TRBV9 and TRBJ2-1): DSGVTQTPKHLITATGQRVTLRCSPRSGDLSVYWYQQSLDQGLQFLIQYYNGEERAKGNILERFSAQQFPDLHSELNLSSLELGDSALYFCASSVALVGRHTYNEQFFGPGTRLTVL.

The genes are TRBV6-5 and TRBJ2-1; 9 bases are shared with TRBD2. The V segment lost 6 bases and the J segment 3 bases; nucleotides outside the gene matches: 3. Germline CDR1 is MNHEY and CDR2 is SVGAGI. The length of the CDR3 is 14 residues. The CDR3 protein is CASRRSGGYNEQFF. The DNA of the CDR3 is TGTGCCAGCAGACGTAGCGGGGGCTACAATGAGCAGTTCTTC.

This clone came up once. The rearrangement uses TRBV9 and TRBJ2-6; D unclear. The V end was cut by 1 base, the J end by 1 base, with 15 bases between. The CDR3 spans 18 residues. Germline assignment: CDR1 SGDLS and CDR2 YYNGEE. In nucleotides, the CDR3 is TGTGCCAGCAGCGTAATAGATACTATCTATTCTGGGGCCAACGTCCTGACTTTC. Translating gives CASSVIDTIYSGANVLTF. The full variable domain, rest sourced from reference TRBV9 and TRBJ2-6, is DSGVTQTPKHLITATGQRVTLRCSPRSGDLSVYWYQQSLDQGLQFLIQYYNGEERAKGNILERFSAQQFPDLHSELNLSSLELGDSALYFCASSVIDTIYSGANVLTFGAGSRLTVL.

A remark on this clone: Other DNA sequences in this specimen translate into the identical CDR3. The chain joins TRBV18 to TRBJ1-2, with D uncertain. The CDR3 totals 11 residues. Germline CDR1 and CDR2: KGHSH and LQKENI. V dropped 6 bases and J dropped 8 bases, with 10 bases sitting between them. The CDR3 protein is CASSPGEGYTF. The CDR3 DNA reads TGTGCCAGCTCTCCTGGAGAAGGCTACACCTTC.

The chain couples TRBV6-5 to TRBJ2-3; 8 nucleotides line up with TRBD2. Unmatched junction bases numbered 4, after V lost 10 bases and J lost 1 base. Germline V gene data show CDR1 as MNHEY and CDR2 as SVGAGI. This CDR3 has 13 residues. The CDR3 DNA is TGTGCCACCCAGACTAGCGGCACAGATACGCAGTATTTT. Encoded protein: CATQTSGTDTQYF.

This clone was observed once. The gene calls are TRBV14 and TRBJ1-1; D not certain. The CDR3 is made up of 14 amino acids. The germline CDR1 and CDR2 sequences are SGHDN and FVKESK. Between the trimmed V and J ends, which lost 0 bases and 0 bases, there was a span of 5 bases. This CDR3 is CASSQDLVNTEAFF. The CDR3 nucleotides read TGTGCCAGCAGCCAAGATCTCGTGAACACTGAAGCTTTCTTT.

This chain links TRBV6-5 with TRBJ2-7; the match to TRBD1 covers 7 bases. Germline V gene data show CDR1 as MNHEY and CDR2 as SVGAGI. The CDR3 consists of 11 residues. V lost 8 bases to trimming and J lost 6 bases; unmatched junction nucleotides: 4. The CDR3 nucleotides are TGTGCCAGCCGCACAGGGGCCGAGCAGTACTTC. Translated: CASRTGAEQYF.

V usage is TRBV6-5 and J usage is TRBJ1-5, with TRBD1 as a possible D gene (6 bases). From germline, CDR1 is MNHEY and CDR2 SVGAGI. This CDR3 has 15 residues. V was pared by 6 bases and J by 4 bases, with 16 bases between. CDR3 nucleotide sequence: TGTGCCAGCAGACAGACAGGAGGTGGGAATCAGCCCCAGCATTTT. Its translation is CASRQTGGGNQPQHF.

The chain combines TRBV6-5 with TRBJ2-7; 9 bases line up with TRBD2. The germline gives CDR1 MNHEY, CDR2 SVGAGI. The junction had 11 bases not matched to a gene; V was cut back by 7 bases and J by 4 bases. This CDR3 comprises 15 residues. Written as DNA, the CDR3 is TGTGCCAGCAATTTAGCGGGAGTAAAATGGTACGAGCAGTACTTC. Amino acid sequence: CASNLAGVKWYEQYF.

The V call is TRBV11-3, the J call TRBJ2-2, with TRBD1 matching 7 bases. Germline CDR1 reads SGHNT; CDR2 reads YENEEA. This CDR3 has 16 amino acids. The ends lost 5 bases at V and 6 bases at J; junction bases unmatched: 12. Here the CDR3 reads CASSPGTAGTAGELFF. CDR3 DNA: TGTGCCAGCAGCCCCGGGACAGCAGGGACGGCCGGGGAGCTGTTTTTT. The full variable domain, completed using reference TRBV11-3 and TRBJ2-2, is EAGVVQSPRYKIIEKKQPVAFWCNPISGHNTLYWYLQNLGQGPELLIRYENEEAVDDSQLPKDRFSAERLKGVDSTLKIQPAELGDSAVYLCASSPGTAGTAGELFFGEGSRLTVL.

This clone turned up a few times. The chain links TRBV30 to TRBJ2-5; D may be TRBD2 (7 bases). CDR3 size: 12 residues. In germline, CDR1 is GTSNPN, CDR2 SVGIG (reference sequence). Trimming took 8 bases from V and 5 from J, leaving 15 bases between them. CDR3 DNA sequence: TGTGCCGGGGGGCGGGAGCTGGAGACCCAGTACTTC. It encodes CAGGRELETQYF. Full variable domain (outside the CDR3, taken from reference TRBV30 and TRBJ2-5): SQTIHQWPATLVQPVGSPLSLECTVEGTSNPNLYWYRQAAGRGLQLLFYSVGIGQISSEVPQNLSASRPQDRQFILSSKKLLLSDSGFYLCAGGRELETQYFGPGTRLLVL.

The rearrangement uses TRBV30 and TRBJ1-5; a weak D match, TRBD1 (5 bases). Germline V gene data show CDR1 as GTSNPN and CDR2 as SVGIG (reference sequence). The CDR3 has 15 amino acids. The ends were cut back, 2 bases at V and 5 bases at J, with 16 bases in the middle. CDR3 residues: CAWSSIRQGDQPQHF. Here the CDR3 DNA reads TGTGCCTGGAGTTCTATTCGCCAGGGTGATCAGCCCCAGCATTTT.